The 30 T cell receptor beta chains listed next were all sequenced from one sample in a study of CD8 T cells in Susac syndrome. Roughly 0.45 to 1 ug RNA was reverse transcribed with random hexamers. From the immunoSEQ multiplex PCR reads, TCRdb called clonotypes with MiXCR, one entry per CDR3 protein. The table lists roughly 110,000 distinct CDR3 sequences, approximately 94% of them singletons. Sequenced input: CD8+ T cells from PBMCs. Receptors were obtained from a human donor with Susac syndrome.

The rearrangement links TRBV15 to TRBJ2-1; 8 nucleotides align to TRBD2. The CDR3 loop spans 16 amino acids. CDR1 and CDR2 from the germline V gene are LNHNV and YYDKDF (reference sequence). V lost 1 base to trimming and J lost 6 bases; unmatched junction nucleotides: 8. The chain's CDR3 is CATSRAGTRRVNEQFF. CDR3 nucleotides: TGTGCCACCAGCAGAGCCGGGACTAGACGGGTCAATGAGCAGTTCTTC. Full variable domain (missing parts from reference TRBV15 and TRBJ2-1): DAMVIQNPRYQVTQFGKPVTLSCSQTLNHNVMYWYQQKSSQAPKLLFHYYDKDFNNEADTPDNFQSRRPNTSFCFLDIRSPGLGDTAMYLCATSRAGTRRVNEQFFGPGTRLTVL.

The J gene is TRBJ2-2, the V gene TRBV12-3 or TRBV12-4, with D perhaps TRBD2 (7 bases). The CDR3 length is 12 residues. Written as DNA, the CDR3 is TGTGCAAACGGGGGGCACACCGGGGAGCTGTTTTTT. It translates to CANGGHTGELFF.

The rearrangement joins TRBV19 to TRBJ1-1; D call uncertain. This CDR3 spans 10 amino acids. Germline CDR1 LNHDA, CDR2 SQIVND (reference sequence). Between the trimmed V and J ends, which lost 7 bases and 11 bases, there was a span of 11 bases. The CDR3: CASTRESAFF. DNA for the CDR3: TGTGCCAGTACTAGGGAGTCGGCTTTCTTT.

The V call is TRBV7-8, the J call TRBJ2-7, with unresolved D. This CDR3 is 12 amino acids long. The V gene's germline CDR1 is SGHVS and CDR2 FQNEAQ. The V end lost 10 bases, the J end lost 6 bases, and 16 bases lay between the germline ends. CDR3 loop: CAIESPVGEQYF. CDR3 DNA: TGTGCCATAGAGTCACCGGTGGGCGAGCAGTACTTC.

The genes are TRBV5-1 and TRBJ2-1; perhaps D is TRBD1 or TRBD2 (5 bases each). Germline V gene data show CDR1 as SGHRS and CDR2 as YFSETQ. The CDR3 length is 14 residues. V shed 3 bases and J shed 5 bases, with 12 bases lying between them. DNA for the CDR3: TGCGCCAGCAGCTATGAAGGGACGGACAATGAGCAGTTCTTC. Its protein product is CASSYEGTDNEQFF.

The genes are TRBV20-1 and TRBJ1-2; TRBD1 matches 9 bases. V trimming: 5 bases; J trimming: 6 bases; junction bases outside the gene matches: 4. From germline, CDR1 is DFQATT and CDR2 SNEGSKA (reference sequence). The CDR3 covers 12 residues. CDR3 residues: CSARDRANGYTF. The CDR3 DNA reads TGCAGTGCTCGGGACAGGGCCAATGGCTACACCTTC.

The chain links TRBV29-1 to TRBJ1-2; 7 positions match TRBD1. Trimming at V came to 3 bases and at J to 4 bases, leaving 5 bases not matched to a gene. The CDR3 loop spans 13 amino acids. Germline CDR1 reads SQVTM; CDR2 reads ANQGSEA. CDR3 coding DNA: TGCAGCGTTGAGGGCGGGACAGCCTATGGCTACACCTTC. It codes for CSVEGGTAYGYTF.

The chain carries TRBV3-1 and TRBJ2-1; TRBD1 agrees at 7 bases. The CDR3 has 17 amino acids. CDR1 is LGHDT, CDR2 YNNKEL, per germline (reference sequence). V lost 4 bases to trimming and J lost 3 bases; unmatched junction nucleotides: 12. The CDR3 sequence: CASSLGRGQRIYNEQFF. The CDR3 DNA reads TGTGCCAGCAGCCTGGGAAGGGGGCAGCGAATCTACAATGAGCAGTTCTTC.

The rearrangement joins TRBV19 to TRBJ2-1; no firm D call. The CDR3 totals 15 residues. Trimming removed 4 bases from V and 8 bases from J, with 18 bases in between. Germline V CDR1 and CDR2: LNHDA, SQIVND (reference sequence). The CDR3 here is CASSTIPAPGDEQFF. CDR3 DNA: TGTGCCAGTAGTACCATTCCCGCCCCGGGCGATGAGCAGTTCTTC.

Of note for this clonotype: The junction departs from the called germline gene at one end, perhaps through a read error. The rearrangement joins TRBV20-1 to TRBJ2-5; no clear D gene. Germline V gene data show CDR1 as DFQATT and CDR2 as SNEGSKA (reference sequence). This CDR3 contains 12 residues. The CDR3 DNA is TGCAGTGCTGGAGATCTCGGAGAGACCCAGTACTTC. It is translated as CSAGDLGETQYF.

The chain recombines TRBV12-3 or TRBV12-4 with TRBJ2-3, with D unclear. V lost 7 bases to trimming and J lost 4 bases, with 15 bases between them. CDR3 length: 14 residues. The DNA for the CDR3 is TGTGCCAGCACCCCGGGCGGCTGGTCAGATACGCAGTATTTT. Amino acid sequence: CASTPGGWSDTQYF.

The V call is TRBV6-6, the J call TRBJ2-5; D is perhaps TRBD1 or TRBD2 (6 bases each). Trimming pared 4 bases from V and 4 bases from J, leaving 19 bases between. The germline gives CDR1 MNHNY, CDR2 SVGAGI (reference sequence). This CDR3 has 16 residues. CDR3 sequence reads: CASSSRSGDSGETQYF. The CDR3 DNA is TGTGCCAGCAGTTCCAGATCAGGGGATAGCGGAGAGACCCAGTACTTC.

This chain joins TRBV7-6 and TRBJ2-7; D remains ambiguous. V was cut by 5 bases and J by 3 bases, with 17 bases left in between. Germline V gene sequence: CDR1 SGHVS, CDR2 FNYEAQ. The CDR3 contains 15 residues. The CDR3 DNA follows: TGTGCCAGCAGCCCGTCACCAGGAACTTTCTACGAGCAGTACTTC. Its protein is CASSPSPGTFYEQYF.

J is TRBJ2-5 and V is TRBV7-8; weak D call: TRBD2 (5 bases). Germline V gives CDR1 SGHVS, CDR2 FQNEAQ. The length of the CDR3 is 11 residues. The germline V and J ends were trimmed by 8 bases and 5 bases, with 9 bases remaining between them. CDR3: CASVDSETQYF. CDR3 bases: TGTGCCAGCGTGGACTCGGAGACCCAGTACTTC.

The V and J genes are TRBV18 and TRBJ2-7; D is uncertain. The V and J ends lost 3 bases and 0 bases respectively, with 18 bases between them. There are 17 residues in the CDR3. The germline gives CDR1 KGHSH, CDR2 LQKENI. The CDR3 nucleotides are TGTGCCAGCTCACCCAGGAGCCCATCCGAGAGCTCCTACGAGCAGTACTTC. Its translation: CASSPRSPSESSYEQYF.

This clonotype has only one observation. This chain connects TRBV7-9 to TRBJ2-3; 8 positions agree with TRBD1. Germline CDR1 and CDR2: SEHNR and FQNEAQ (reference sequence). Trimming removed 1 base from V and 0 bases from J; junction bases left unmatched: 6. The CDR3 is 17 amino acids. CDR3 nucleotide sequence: TGTGCCAGCAGCTTAGAGAGCAGGGGGCCTAGCACAGATACGCAGTATTTT. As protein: CASSLESRGPSTDTQYF.

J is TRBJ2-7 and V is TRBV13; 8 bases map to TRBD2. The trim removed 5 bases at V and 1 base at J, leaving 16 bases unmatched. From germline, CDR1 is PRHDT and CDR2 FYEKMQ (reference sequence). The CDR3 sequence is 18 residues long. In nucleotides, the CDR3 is TGTGCCAGCAGCCCCTGGGGGGCGGGGGGTTTAGAATCCTACGAGCAGTACTTC. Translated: CASSPWGAGGLESYEQYF.

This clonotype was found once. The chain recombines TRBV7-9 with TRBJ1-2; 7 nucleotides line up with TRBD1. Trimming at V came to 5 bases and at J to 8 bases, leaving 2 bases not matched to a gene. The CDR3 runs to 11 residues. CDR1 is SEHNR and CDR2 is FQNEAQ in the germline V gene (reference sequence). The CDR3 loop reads CASSPDRGYTF. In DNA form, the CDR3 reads TGTGCCAGCAGCCCGGACAGGGGCTACACCTTC.

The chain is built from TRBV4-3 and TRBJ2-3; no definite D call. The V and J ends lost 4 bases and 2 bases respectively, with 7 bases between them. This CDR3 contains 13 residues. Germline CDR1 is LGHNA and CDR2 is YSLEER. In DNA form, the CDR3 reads TGCGCCAGCAGCCCTAGTTACACAGATACGCAGTATTTT. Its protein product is CASSPSYTDTQYF.

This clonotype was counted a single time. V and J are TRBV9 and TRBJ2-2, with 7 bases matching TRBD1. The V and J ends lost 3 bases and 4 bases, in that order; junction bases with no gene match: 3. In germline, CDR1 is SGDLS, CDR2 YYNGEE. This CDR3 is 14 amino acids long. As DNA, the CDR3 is TGTGCCAGCAGCGCCTCAGGGGGCACCGGGGAGCTGTTTTTT. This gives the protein CASSASGGTGELFF.

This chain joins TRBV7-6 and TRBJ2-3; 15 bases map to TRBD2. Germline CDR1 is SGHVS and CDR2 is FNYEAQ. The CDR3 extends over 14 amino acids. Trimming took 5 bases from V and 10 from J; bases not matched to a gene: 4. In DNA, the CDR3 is TGTGCCAGCAGCGTAGGACTAGCGGGGGGGTCGCAGTATTTT. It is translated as CASSVGLAGGSQYF.

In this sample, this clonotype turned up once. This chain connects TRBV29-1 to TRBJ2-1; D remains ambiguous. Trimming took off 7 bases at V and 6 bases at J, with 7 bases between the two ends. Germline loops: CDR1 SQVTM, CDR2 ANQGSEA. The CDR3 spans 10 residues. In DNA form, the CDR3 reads TGCAGCGCCTCTGCCAATGAGCAGTTCTTC. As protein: CSASANEQFF.

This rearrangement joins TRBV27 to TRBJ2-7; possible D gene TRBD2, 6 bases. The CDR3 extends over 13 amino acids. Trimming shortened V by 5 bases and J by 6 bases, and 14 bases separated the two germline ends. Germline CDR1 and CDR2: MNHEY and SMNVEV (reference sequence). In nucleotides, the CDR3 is TGTGCCAGCAGTCCGGGACTCCTACGCGAGCAGTACTTC. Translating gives CASSPGLLREQYF.

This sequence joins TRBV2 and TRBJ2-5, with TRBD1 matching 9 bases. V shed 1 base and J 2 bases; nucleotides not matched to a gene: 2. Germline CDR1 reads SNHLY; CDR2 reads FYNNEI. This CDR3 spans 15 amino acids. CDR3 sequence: CASSEGTGVQETQYF. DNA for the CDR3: TGTGCCAGCAGTGAAGGGACAGGGGTACAAGAGACCCAGTACTTC.

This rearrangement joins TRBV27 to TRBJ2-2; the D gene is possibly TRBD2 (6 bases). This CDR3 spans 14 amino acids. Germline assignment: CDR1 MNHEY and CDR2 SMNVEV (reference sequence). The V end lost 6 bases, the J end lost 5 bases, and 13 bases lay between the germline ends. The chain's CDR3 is CASRPGVTTGELFF. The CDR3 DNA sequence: TGTGCCAGCAGGCCGGGGGTCACGACCGGGGAGCTGTTTTTT.

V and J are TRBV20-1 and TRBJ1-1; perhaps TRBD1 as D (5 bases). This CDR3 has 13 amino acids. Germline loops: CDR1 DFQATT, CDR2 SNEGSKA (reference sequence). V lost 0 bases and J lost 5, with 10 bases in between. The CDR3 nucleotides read TGCAGTGCTAGAGATACGTGGGGGACTGAAGCTTTCTTT. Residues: CSARDTWGTEAFF.

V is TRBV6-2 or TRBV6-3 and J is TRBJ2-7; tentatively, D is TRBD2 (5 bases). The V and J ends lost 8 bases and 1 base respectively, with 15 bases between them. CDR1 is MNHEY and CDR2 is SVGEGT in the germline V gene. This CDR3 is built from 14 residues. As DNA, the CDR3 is TGTGCCAGCTCTACTAGTATTCGTTCCTACGAGCAGTACTTC. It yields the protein CASSTSIRSYEQYF.

CDR3 bases: TGCAGCGCGAGAGGGACAGGGAGTTACGAGCAGTACTTC. This sequence encodes CSARGTGSYEQYF. The V call is TRBV29-1, the J call TRBJ2-7; the match to TRBD1 covers 9 bases. This CDR3 contains 13 residues. The germline CDR1 and CDR2 sequences are SQVTM and ANQGSEA. V was pared by 7 bases and J by 4 bases, with 8 bases of the junction left unmatched.

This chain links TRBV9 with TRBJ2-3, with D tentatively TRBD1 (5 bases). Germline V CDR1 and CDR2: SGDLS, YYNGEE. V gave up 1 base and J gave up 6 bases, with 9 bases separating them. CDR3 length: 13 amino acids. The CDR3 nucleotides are TGTGCCAGCAGCGTATTGGGGCGGGATACGCAGTATTTT. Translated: CASSVLGRDTQYF.

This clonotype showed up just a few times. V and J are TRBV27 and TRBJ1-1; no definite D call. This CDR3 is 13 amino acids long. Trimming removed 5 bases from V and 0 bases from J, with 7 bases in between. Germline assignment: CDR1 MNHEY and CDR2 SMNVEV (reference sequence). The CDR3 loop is CASSPAVNTEAFF. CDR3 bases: TGTGCCAGCAGTCCAGCAGTGAACACTGAAGCTTTCTTT.